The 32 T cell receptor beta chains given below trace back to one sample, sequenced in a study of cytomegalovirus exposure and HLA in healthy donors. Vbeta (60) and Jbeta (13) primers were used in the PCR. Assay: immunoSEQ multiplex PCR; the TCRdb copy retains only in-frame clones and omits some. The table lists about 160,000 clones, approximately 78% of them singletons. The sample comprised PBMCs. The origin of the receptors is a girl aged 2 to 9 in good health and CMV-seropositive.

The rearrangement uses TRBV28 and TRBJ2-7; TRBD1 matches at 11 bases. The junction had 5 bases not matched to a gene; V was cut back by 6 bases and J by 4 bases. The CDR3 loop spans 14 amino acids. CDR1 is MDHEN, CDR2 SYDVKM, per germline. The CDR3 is CASSRDRGTYEQYF. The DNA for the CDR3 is TGTGCCAGCAGCCGGGACAGGGGGACTTACGAGCAGTACTTC.

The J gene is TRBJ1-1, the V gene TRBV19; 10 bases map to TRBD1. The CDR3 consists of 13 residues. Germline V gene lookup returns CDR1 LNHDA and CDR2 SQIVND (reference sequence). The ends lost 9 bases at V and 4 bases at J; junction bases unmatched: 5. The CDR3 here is CASEDRGGTEAFF. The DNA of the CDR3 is TGTGCCAGCGAGGACAGGGGGGGCACTGAAGCTTTCTTT. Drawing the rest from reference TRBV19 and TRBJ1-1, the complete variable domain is DGGITQSPKYLFRKEGQNVTLSCEQNLNHDAMYWYRQDPGQGLRLIYYSQIVNDFQKGDIAEGYSVSREKKESFPLTVTSAQKNPTAFYLCASEDRGGTEAFFGQGTRLTVV.

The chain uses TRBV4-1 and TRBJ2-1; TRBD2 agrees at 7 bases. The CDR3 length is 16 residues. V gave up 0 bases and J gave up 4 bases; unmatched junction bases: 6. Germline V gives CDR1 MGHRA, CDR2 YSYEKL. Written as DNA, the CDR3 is TGCGCCAGCAGCCAAGACCCAGCGGGGCTATACAATGAGCAGTTCTTC. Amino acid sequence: CASSQDPAGLYNEQFF.

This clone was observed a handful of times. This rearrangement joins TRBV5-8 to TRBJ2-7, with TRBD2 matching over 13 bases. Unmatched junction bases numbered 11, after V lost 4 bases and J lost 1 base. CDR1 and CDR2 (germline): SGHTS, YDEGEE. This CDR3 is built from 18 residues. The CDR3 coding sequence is TGTGCCAGCAGCCCGGGACTAGCGGGACCTGGGGGGTCCTACGAGCAGTACTTC. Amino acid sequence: CASSPGLAGPGGSYEQYF.

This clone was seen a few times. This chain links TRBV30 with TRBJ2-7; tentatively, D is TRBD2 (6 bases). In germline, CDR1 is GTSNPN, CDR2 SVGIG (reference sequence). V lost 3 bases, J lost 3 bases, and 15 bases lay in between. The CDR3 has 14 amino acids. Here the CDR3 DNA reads TGTGCCTGGAGCTACTTTGGAGGGAGCTACGAGCAGTACTTC. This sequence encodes CAWSYFGGSYEQYF.

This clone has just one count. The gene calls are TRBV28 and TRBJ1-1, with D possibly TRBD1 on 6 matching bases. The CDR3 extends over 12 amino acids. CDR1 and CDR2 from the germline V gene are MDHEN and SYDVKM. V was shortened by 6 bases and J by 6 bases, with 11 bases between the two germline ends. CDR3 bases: TGTGCCAGCAGCACAGGGAGGGCTGAAGCTTTCTTT. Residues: CASSTGRAEAFF.

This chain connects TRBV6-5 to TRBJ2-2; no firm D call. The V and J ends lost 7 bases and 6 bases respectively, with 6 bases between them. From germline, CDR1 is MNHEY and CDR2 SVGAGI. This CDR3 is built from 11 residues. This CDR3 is CASKLSGELFF. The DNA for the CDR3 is TGTGCCAGCAAGCTTTCCGGGGAGCTGTTTTTT.

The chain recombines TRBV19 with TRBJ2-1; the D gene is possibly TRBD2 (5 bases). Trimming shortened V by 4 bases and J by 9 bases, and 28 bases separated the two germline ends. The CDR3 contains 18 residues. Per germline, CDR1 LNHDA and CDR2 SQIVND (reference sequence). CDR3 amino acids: CASSTNRPGWVGGFEQFF. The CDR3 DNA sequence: TGTGCCAGTAGTACCAACCGACCTGGGTGGGTAGGAGGTTTTGAGCAGTTCTTC.

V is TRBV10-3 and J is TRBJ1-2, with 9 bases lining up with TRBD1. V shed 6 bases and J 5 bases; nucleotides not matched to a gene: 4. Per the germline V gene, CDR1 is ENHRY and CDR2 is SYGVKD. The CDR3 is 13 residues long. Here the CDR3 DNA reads TGTGCCATCAGCGAGGGACAGGGTTATGGCTACACCTTC. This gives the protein CAISEGQGYGYTF.

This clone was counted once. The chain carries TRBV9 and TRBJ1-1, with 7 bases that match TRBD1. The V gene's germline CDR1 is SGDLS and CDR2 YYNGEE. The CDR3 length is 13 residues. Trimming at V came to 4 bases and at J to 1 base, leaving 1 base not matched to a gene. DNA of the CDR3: TGTGCCAGCAGCCAGGGGGGGAACACTGAAGCTTTCTTT. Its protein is CASSQGGNTEAFF.

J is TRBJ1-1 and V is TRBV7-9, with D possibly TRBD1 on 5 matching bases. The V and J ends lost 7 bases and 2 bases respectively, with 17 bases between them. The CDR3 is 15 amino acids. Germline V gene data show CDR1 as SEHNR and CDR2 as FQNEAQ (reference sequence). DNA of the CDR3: TGTGCCAGCAATGGGGGGATGGCGTTAAACACTGAAGCTTTCTTT. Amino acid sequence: CASNGGMALNTEAFF.

CDR3 in DNA: TGCGCCAGCAGCGTCCGGACAGGGGAGAACACCGGGGAGCTGTTTTTT. It is translated as CASSVRTGENTGELFF. The V and J genes are TRBV4-1 and TRBJ2-2, with 9 bases lining up with TRBD1. Trimming took 5 bases from V and 1 from J; bases not matched to a gene: 5. The CDR3 consists of 16 residues. Germline V gene data show CDR1 as MGHRA and CDR2 as YSYEKL.

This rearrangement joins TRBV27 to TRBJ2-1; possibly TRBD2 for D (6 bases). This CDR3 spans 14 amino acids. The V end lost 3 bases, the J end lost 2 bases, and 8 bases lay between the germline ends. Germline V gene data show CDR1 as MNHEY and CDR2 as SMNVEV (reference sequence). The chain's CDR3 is CASSFVAAYNEQFF. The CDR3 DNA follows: TGTGCCAGCAGTTTCGTAGCGGCCTACAATGAGCAGTTCTTC.

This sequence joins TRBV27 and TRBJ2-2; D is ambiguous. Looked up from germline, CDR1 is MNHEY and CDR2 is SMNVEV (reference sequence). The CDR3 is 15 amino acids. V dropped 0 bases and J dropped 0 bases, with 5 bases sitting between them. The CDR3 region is CASSLSVSNTGELFF. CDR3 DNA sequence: TGTGCCAGCAGTTTATCCGTATCGAACACCGGGGAGCTGTTTTTT.

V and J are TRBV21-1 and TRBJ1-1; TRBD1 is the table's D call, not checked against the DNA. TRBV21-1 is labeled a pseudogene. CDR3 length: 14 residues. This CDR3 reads CASSAQGASTEAFF. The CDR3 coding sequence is TGTGCCAGCAGCGCACAGGGGGCTAGCACTGAAGCTTTCTTT.

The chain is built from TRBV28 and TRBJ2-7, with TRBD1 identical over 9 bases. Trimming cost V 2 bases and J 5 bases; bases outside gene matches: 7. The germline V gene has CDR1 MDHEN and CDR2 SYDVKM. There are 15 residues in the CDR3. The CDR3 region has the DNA TGTGCCAGCAGTTTAGGGGGACAGGGAGAGGACGAGCAGTACTTC. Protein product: CASSLGGQGEDEQYF. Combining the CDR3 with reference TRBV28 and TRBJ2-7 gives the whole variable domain DVKVTQSSRYLVKRTGEKVFLECVQDMDHENMFWYRQDPGLGLRLIYFSYDVKMKEKGDIPEGYSVSREKKERFSLILESASTNQTSMYLCASSLGGQGEDEQYFGPGTRLTVT.

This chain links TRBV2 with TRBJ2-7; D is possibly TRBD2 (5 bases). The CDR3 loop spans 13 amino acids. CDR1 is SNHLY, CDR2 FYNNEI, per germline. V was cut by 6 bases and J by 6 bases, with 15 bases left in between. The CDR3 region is CASRAQATSEQYF. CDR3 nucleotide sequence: TGTGCCAGCAGAGCCCAGGCTACTAGCGAGCAGTACTTC.

CDR3 sequence: CASSEGGLYEQYF. The CDR3 DNA follows: TGTGCCAGCAGTGAAGGGGGCCTATACGAGCAGTACTTC. The chain is built from TRBV25-1 and TRBJ2-7; D may be TRBD1 (6 bases). Trimming removed 2 bases from V and 4 bases from J, with 9 bases in between. This CDR3 has 13 residues. CDR1 is MGHDK, CDR2 SYGVNS, per germline.

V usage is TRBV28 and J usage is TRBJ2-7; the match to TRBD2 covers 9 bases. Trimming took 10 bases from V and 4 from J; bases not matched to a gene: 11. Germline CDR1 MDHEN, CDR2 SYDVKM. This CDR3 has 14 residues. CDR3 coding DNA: TGTGCCACCTTTAGCGGGAGTCAGGATTACGAGCAGTACTTC. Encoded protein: CATFSGSQDYEQYF. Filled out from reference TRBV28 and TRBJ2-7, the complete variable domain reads DVKVTQSSRYLVKRTGEKVFLECVQDMDHENMFWYRQDPGLGLRLIYFSYDVKMKEKGDIPEGYSVSREKKERFSLILESASTNQTSMYLCATFSGSQDYEQYFGPGTRLTVT.

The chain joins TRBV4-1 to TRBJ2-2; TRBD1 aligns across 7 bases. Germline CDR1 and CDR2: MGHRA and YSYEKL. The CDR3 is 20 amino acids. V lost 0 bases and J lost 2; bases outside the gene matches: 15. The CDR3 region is CASSQDPGLTGLKNTGELFF. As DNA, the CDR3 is TGCGCCAGCAGCCAAGACCCCGGGTTGACAGGGTTGAAAAACACCGGGGAGCTGTTTTTT.

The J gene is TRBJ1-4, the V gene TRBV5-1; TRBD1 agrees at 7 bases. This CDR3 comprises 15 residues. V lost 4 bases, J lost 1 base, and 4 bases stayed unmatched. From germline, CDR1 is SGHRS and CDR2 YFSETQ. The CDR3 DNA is TGCGCCAGCAGCGTCCGACAGGGAACTAATGAAAAACTGTTTTTT. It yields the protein CASSVRQGTNEKLFF.

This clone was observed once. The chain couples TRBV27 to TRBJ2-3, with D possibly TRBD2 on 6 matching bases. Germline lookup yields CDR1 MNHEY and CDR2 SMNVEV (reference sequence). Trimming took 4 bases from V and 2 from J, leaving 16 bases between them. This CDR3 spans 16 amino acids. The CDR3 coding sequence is TGTGCCAGCAGTTCCCTGACTAGTCCCTCCACAGATACGCAGTATTTT. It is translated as CASSSLTSPSTDTQYF.

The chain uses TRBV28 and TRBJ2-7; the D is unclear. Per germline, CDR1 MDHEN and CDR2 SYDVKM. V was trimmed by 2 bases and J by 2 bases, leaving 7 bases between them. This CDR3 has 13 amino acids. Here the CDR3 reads CASSLTSAYEQYF. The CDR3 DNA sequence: TGTGCCAGCAGTTTAACGTCGGCCTACGAGCAGTACTTC.

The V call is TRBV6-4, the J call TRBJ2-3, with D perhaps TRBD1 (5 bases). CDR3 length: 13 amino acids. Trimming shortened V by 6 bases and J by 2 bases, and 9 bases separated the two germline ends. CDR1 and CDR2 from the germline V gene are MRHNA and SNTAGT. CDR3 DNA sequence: TGTGCCAGCAGGCGACAGTCCACAGATACGCAGTATTTT. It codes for CASRRQSTDTQYF.

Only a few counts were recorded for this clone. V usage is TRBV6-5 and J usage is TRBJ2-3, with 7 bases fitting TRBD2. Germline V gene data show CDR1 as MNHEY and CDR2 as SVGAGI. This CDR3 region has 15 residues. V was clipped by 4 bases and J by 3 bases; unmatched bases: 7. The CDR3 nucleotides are TGTGCCAGCAGTTGGGCGGGAGACGGGACAGATACGCAGTATTTT. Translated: CASSWAGDGTDTQYF.

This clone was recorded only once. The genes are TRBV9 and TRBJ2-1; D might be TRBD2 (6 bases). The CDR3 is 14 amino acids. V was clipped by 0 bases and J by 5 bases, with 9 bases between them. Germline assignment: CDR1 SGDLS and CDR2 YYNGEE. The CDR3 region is CASSVGAGHNEQFF. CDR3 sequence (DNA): TGTGCCAGCAGCGTAGGGGCGGGGCACAATGAGCAGTTCTTC.

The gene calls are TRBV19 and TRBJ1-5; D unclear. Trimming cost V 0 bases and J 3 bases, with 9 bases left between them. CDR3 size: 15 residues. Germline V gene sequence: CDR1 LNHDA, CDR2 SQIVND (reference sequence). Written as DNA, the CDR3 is TGTGCCAGTAGTATAGACGAGAGGAACAATCAGCCCCAGCATTTT. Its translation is CASSIDERNNQPQHF.

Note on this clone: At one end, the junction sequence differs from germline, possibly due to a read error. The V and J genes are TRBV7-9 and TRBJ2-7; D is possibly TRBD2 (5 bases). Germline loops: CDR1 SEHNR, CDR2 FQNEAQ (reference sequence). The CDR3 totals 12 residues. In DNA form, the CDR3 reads TGTTCCAGCAGCCCCACTAGCTACGAGCAGTACTTC. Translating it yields CSSSPTSYEQYF.

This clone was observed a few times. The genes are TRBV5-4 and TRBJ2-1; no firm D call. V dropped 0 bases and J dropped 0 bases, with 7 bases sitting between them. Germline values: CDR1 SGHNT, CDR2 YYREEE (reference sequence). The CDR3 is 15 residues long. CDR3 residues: CASSLGPDSYNEQFF. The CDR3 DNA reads TGTGCCAGCAGCTTGGGTCCAGACTCCTACAATGAGCAGTTCTTC.

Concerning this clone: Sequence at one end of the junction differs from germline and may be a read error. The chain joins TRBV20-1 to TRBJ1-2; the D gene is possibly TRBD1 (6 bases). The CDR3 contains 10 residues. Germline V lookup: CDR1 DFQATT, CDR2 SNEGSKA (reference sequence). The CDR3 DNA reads TGCAGTGCTAGACGCGACAGGTCTACTTTC. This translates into CSARRDRSTF.

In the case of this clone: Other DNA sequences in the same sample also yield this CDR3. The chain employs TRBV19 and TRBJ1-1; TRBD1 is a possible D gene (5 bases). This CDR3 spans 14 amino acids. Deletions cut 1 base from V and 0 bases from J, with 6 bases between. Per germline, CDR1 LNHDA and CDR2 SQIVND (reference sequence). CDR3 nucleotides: TGTGCCAGTAGTATAGGACAGATGAACACTGAAGCTTTCTTT. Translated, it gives CASSIGQMNTEAFF.

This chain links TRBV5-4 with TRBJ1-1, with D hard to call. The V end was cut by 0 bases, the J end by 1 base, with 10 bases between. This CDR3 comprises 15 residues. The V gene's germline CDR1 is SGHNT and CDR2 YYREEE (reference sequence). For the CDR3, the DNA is TGTGCCAGCAGCTTGGCCTCAGGTGCGAACACTGAAGCTTTCTTT. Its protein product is CASSLASGANTEAFF.